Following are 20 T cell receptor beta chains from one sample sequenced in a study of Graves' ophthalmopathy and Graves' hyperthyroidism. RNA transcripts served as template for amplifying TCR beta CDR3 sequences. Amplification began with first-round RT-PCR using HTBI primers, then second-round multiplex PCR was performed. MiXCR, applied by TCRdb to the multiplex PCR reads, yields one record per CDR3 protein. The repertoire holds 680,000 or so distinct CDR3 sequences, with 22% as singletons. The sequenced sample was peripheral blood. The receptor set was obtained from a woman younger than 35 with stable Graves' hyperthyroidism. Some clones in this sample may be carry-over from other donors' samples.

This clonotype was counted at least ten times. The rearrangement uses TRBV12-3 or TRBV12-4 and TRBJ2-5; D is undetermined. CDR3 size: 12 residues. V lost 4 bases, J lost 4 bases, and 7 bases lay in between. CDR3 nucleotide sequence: TGTGCCAGCAGTTCGTTAATAGAGACCCAGTACTTC. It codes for CASSSLIETQYF.

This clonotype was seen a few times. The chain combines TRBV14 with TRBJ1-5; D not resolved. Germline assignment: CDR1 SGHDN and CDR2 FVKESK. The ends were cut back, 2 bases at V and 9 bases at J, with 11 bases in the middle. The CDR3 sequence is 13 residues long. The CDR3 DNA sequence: TGTGCCAGCAGCCAAAGTCCGGCAGGGCCCCAGCATTTT. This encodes CASSQSPAGPQHF.

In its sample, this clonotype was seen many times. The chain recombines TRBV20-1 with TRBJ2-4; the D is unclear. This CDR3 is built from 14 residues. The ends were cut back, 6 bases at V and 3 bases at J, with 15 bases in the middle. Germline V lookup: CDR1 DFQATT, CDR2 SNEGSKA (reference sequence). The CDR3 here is CSARQRSYKNIQYF. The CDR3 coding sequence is TGCAGTGCGAGACAACGCTCCTACAAAAACATTCAGTACTTC.

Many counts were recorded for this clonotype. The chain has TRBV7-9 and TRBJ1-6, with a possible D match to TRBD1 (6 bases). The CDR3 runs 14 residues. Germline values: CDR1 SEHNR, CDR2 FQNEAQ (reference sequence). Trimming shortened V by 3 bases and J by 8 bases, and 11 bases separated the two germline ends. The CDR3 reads CASSFIGQHSPLHF. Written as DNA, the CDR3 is TGTGCCAGCAGCTTCATAGGACAGCATTCACCCCTCCACTTT.

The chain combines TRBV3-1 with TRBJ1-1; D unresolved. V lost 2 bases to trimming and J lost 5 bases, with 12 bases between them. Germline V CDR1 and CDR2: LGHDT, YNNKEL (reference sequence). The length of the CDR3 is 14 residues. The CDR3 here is CASSQPLGMTEAFF. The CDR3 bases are TGTGCCAGCAGCCAACCTTTGGGGATGACTGAAGCTTTCTTT.

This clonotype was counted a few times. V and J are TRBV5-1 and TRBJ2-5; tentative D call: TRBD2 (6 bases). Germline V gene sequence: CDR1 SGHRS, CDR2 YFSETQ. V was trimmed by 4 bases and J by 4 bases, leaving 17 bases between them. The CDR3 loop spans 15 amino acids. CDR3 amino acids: CASSEGRGSTETQYF. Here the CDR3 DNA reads TGCGCCAGCAGCGAAGGGCGGGGCAGTACAGAGACCCAGTACTTC.

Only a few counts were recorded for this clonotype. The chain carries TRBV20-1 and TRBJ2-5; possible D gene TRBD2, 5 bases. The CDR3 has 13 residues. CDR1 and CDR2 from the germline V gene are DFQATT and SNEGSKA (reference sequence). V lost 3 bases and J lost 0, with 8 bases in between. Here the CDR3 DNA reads TGCAGTGCTAGGAGGGCGAACCAAGAGACCCAGTACTTC. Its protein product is CSARRANQETQYF.

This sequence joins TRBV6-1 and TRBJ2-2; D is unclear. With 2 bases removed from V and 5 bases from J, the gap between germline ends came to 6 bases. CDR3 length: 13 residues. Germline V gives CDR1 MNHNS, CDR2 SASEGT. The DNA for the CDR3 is TGTGCCAGCAGTGAAATGGCGACCGGGGAGCTGTTTTTT. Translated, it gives CASSEMATGELFF.

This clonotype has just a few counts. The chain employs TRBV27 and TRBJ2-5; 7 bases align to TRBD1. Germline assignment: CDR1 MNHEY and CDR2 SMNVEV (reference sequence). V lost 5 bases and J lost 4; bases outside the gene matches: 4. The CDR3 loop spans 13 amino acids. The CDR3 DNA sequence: TGTGCCAGCAGTGTTAGGGGGCGAGAGACCCAGTACTTC. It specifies CASSVRGRETQYF.

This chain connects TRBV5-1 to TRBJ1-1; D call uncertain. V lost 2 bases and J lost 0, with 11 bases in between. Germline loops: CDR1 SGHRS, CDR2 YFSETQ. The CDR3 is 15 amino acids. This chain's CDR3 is CASSFSPVMNTEAFF. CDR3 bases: TGCGCCAGCAGCTTCTCCCCTGTGATGAACACTGAAGCTTTCTTT.

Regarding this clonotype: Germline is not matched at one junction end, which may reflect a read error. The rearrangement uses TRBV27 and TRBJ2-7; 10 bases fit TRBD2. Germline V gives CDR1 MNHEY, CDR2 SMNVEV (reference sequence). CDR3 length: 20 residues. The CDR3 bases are TGTGTCAGCAGTTTTTCCTTCCGGACTAGCGGTAATCCAATTTTCTACGAGCAGTACTTC. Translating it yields CVSSFSFRTSGNPIFYEQYF.

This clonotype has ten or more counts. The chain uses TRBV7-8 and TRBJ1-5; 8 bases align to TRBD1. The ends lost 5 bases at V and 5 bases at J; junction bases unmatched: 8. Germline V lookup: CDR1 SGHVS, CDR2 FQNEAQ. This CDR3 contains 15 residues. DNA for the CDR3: TGTGCCAGCAGCGTGACAGGGGCCGACGATCAGCCCCAGCATTTT. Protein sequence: CASSVTGADDQPQHF. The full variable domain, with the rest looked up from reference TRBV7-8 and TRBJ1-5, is GAGVSQSPRYKVAKRGQDVALRCDPISGHVSLFWYQQALGQGPEFLTYFQNEAQLDKSGLPSDRFFAERPEGSVSTLKIQRTQQEDSAVYLCASSVTGADDQPQHFGDGTRLSIL.

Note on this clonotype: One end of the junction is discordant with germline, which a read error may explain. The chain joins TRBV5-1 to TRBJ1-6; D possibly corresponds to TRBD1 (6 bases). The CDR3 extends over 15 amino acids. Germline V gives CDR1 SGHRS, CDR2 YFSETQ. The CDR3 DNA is TGCGCCAGCAGCAAGGACAGTACGGGTGATTCACACCTCCACTTT. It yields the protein CASSKDSTGDSHLHF.

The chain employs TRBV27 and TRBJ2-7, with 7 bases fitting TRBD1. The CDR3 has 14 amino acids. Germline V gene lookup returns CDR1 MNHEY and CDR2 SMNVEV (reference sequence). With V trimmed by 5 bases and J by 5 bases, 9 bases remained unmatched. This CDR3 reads CASSPRQGDHEQYF. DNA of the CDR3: TGTGCCAGCAGTCCCCGCCAGGGGGACCACGAGCAGTACTTC.

CDR3 nucleotides: TGTGCCAGCAGTCGAATGGGGCGCACCGGGGAGCTGTTTTTT. It yields the protein CASSRMGRTGELFF. J is TRBJ2-2 and V is TRBV12-3 or TRBV12-4; possible D gene TRBD1, 5 bases. This CDR3 comprises 14 residues. The V and J ends lost 5 bases and 4 bases respectively, with 11 bases between them.

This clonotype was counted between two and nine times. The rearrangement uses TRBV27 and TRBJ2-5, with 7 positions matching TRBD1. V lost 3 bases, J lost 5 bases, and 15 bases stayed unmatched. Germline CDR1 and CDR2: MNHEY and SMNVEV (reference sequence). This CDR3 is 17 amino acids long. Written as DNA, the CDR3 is TGTGCCAGCAGTTTTGGCAGGGACAGTTCTAGGGAGGAGACCCAGTACTTC. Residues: CASSFGRDSSREETQYF.

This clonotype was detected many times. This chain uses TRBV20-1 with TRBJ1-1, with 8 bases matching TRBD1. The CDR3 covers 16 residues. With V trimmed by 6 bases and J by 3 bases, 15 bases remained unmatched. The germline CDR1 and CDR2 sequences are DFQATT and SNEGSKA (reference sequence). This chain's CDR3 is CSALRAGGQGYTEAFF. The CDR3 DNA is TGCAGTGCCCTCCGGGCAGGGGGCCAGGGGTACACTGAAGCTTTCTTT.

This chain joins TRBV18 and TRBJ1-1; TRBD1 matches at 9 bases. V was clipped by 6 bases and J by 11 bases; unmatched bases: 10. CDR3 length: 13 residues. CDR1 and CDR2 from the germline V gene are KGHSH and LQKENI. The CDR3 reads CASSGQGNKDAFF. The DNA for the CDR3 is TGTGCCAGCTCCGGACAGGGGAATAAGGACGCTTTCTTT.

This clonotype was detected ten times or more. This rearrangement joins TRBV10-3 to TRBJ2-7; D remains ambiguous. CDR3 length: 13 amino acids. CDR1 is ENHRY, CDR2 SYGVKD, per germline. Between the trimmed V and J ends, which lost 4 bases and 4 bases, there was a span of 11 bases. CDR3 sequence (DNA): TGTGCCATCAGTGGTGAAGGGTTTTACGAGCAGTACTTC. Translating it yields CAISGEGFYEQYF.

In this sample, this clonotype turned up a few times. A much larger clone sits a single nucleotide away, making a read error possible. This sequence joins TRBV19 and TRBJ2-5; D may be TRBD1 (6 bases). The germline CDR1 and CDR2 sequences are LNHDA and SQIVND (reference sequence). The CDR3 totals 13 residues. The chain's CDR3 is CASSREGQETKYF. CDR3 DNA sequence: TGTGCCAGTAGCCGTGAGGGACAAGAGACCAAGTACTTC.